The 29 T cell receptor beta chains in this list originate from one sample, sequenced in a study of CD8+CD57+ T cells in acquired aplastic anemia. Individuals selected for sequencing had exhibited CD8+CD57+ cell expansion on flow cytometry. Genomic DNA was employed as the template in profiling TCR beta VDJ and CDR3. One entry per CDR3 protein results from TCRdb running MiXCR on the reads. The sample lists around 200,000 distinct CDR3 sequences, roughly 53% occurring once. The sequenced sample consisted of sorted CD4+, CD8+, or CD8+CD57+ T cells (not recorded which) from PBMCs. All receptors come from a human donor with aplastic anemia.

A single count supports this clonotype. Relative to the germline gene, one junction end is altered; a read error may explain this. This chain links TRBV7-2 with TRBJ2-1, with 12 bases lining up with TRBD2. The CDR3 is made up of 15 amino acids. The germline V gene encodes CDR1 SGHTA and CDR2 FQGNSA. This CDR3 reads CANSLAGGIYNEQFF. The CDR3 coding sequence is TGTGCCAACAGCCTAGCGGGGGGGATCTACAATGAGCAGTTCTTC. The variable domain in full, with the rest retrieved from reference TRBV7-2 and TRBJ2-1, is GAGVSQSPSNKVTEKGKDVELRCDPISGHTALYWYRQSLGQGLEFLIYFQGNSAPDKSGLPSDRFSAERTGGSVSTLTIQRTQQEDSAVYLCANSLAGGIYNEQFFGPGTRLTVL.

This clonotype is categorized as medium-sized. The CDR3 DNA is TGCAGCGTTGTGGCAGGGGGTCAGTATGGCTACACCTTC. This gives the protein CSVVAGGQYGYTF. The V and J genes are TRBV29-1 and TRBJ1-2, with TRBD1 matching 7 bases. Germline V gene data show CDR1 as SQVTM and CDR2 as ANQGSEA. The CDR3 covers 13 residues. The ends lost 4 bases at V and 5 bases at J; junction bases unmatched: 7.

J is TRBJ2-7 and V is TRBV7-2; the D call may be TRBD1 or TRBD2 (5 bases each). The CDR3 covers 13 residues. Germline-derived CDR1 and CDR2 are SGHTA and FQGNSA. With 1 base removed from V and 4 bases from J, the gap between germline ends came to 8 bases. The CDR3 DNA reads as TGTGCCAGCAGCTTAGGCAGGGAGTACGAGCAGTACTTC. Translated: CASSLGREYEQYF.

This clonotype was counted a few times. This sequence joins TRBV20-1 and TRBJ1-4; TRBD1 is a possible D gene (5 bases). Looked up from germline, CDR1 is DFQATT and CDR2 is SNEGSKA (reference sequence). Trimming shortened V by 3 bases and J by 8 bases, and 7 bases separated the two germline ends. The CDR3 length is 11 residues. Here the CDR3 DNA reads TGCAGTGCTAGGGGGCCGGAAAAACTGTTTTTT. Protein: CSARGPEKLFF.

The chain links TRBV24-1 to TRBJ2-5; D possibly corresponds to TRBD1 (5 bases). This CDR3 spans 15 amino acids. The V gene lost 7 bases and the J gene lost 5 bases, with 19 bases spanning the gap. Germline CDR1 is KGHDR and CDR2 is SFDVKD. The CDR3 DNA is TGTGCCACCAGAAACAGACCCAGGGTACAGGAGACCCAGTACTTC. Its protein product is CATRNRPRVQETQYF.

The CDR3 spells CASSPGTGVDNEQFF. The CDR3 nucleotides read TGTGCCAGCTCACCCGGGACAGGGGTGGACAATGAGCAGTTCTTC. The V call is TRBV7-2, the J call TRBJ2-1; 10 nucleotides match TRBD1. Germline V gene lookup returns CDR1 SGHTA and CDR2 FQGNSA. After removal of 8 bases from V and 5 bases from J, the junction contained 9 bases not matched to a gene. This CDR3 comprises 15 residues.

This sequence joins TRBV15 and TRBJ2-1, with 9 bases aligning to TRBD1. The CDR3 totals 15 residues. With V trimmed by 4 bases and J by 5 bases, 6 bases remained unmatched. Germline V gene lookup returns CDR1 LNHNV and CDR2 YYDKDF (reference sequence). CDR3 DNA sequence: TGTGCCACCAGCACGTTCGGGACAGGGAACAATGAGCAGTTCTTC. Encoded protein: CATSTFGTGNNEQFF.

In this sample, this clonotype turned up many times. V and J are TRBV5-6 and TRBJ1-3; TRBD1 matches 7 bases. Germline V gene data show CDR1 as SGHDT and CDR2 as YYEEEE. This CDR3 is 15 amino acids long. V dropped 0 bases and J dropped 2; count of bases not matched to a gene: 2. This CDR3 reads CASSLVTGTGNTIYF. In nucleotides, the CDR3 is TGTGCCAGCAGCTTGGTGACAGGGACTGGAAACACCATATATTTT.

The rearrangement joins TRBV14 to TRBJ1-2; D is undetermined. This CDR3 contains 12 residues. V was trimmed by 4 bases and J by 12 bases, leaving 15 bases between them. The germline gives CDR1 SGHDN, CDR2 FVKESK. The chain's CDR3 is CASSPSMAGNTF. The DNA for the CDR3 is TGTGCCAGCAGCCCAAGCATGGCCGGAAACACCTTC.

The CDR3 reads CASSTQGKLPHQPQYF. CDR3 in DNA: TGTGCCAGCAGTACACAGGGAAAGCTACCCCATCAGCCCCAGTACTTC. The chain carries TRBV6-4 and TRBJ2-5, with a tentative D call TRBD1 (6 bases). The V end lost 5 bases, the J end lost 9 bases, and 25 bases lay between the germline ends. From germline, CDR1 is MRHNA and CDR2 SNTAGT. The CDR3 covers 16 residues.

The sample holds many counts of this clonotype. The CDR3 DNA is TGTGCCAGCACCTCTAGTCCAGGGGAGCTGTTTTTT. This sequence encodes CASTSSPGELFF. The J gene is TRBJ2-2, the V gene TRBV12-3 or TRBV12-4; D call uncertain. V lost 7 bases and J 8 bases, leaving 11 bases between the germline ends. CDR3 size: 12 residues.

This clonotype was recorded at least ten times. CDR3 region: CASSLVSGGQGNEQFF. CDR3 coding DNA: TGCGCCAGCAGCTTGGTTAGCGGGGGCCAGGGGAATGAGCAGTTCTTC. V and J are TRBV5-1 and TRBJ2-1; 9 bases are shared with TRBD2. CDR1 and CDR2 (germline): SGHRS, YFSETQ. Trimming removed 0 bases from V and 7 bases from J; junction bases left unmatched: 8. The CDR3 runs to 16 residues.

This clonotype was detected only a few times. V and J are TRBV20-1 and TRBJ2-7; a weak D match, TRBD1 (5 bases). CDR1 and CDR2 (germline): DFQATT, SNEGSKA (reference sequence). Trimming took off 5 bases at V and 0 bases at J, with 17 bases between the two ends. There are 15 residues in the CDR3. This CDR3 reads CSAPARDRSSYEQYF. CDR3 nucleotide sequence: TGCAGTGCTCCGGCCCGCGACAGAAGCTCCTACGAGCAGTACTTC.

This chain links TRBV5-1 with TRBJ2-3, with unresolved D. The V end was cut by 0 bases, the J end by 0 bases, with 8 bases between. CDR3 length: 15 residues. Germline values: CDR1 SGHRS, CDR2 YFSETQ. CDR3 DNA: TGCGCCAGCAGCTTGGTATTCTCCAGCACAGATACGCAGTATTTT. Translation gives CASSLVFSSTDTQYF.

This clonotype was counted at least ten times. The CDR3 end shows no conserved phenylalanine or tryptophan, and so a read error is likely. It is unclear where the CDR3 begins or ends on the DNA, so no DNA is shown, and the CDR3 is as TCRdb lists it. V and J are TRBV12-3 or TRBV12-4 and TRBJ2-5; whether TRBD1, the table's D call, matches the DNA was not checked. The CDR3 has 8 residues if both end residues are counted. The CDR3 loop reads CASSPGRS.

This clonotype turned up a few times. The chain has TRBV7-9 and TRBJ2-7, with D possibly being TRBD1 (5 bases). The germline CDR1 and CDR2 sequences are SEHNR and FQNEAQ (reference sequence). Trimming took off 6 bases at V and 6 bases at J, with 15 bases between the two ends. The CDR3 loop spans 13 amino acids. The CDR3 region is CASSIDSTLEQYF. The CDR3 DNA is TGTGCCAGCAGTATCGACAGCACACTCGAGCAGTACTTC.

This clonotype was observed many times. The rearrangement joins TRBV15 to TRBJ2-7; 8 nucleotides line up with TRBD2. The germline V gene has CDR1 LNHNV and CDR2 YYDKDF (reference sequence). CDR3 size: 15 residues. V gave up 0 bases and J gave up 5 bases; unmatched junction bases: 6. The CDR3 DNA reads TGTGCCACCAGCAGAGATCCCGGGGGGGCGGACGAGCAGTACTTC. Translated: CATSRDPGGADEQYF.

Comment on this clonotype: A much bigger clone sits one base away, suggesting this may be a read error. The chain links TRBV5-1 to TRBJ1-3, with 7 nucleotides matching TRBD1. Germline CDR1 reads SGHRS; CDR2 reads YFSETQ. The CDR3 is 16 residues long. The CDR3 sequence is CASSPRGQSSGSTIYF. As DNA, the CDR3 is TGCGCCAGCAGCCCACGGGGACAGTCCTCTGGAAGCACCATATATTTT. Full variable domain (outside the CDR3, taken from reference TRBV5-1 and TRBJ1-3): KAGVTQTPRYLIKTRGQQVTLSCSPISGHRSVSWYQQTPGQGLQFLFEYFSETQRNKGNFPGRFSGRQFSNSRSEMNVSTLELGDSALYLCASSPRGQSSGSTIYFGEGSWLTVV.

The sample holds many counts of this clonotype. This rearrangement joins TRBV2 to TRBJ1-3, with D possibly TRBD1 on 5 matching bases. Trimming left V 3 bases short and J 3 bases short, with 12 bases between. Per germline, CDR1 SNHLY and CDR2 FYNNEI. The CDR3 extends over 15 amino acids. The CDR3 nucleotides read TGTGCCAGCAGTGAGTTACGACAGCTTGGAAACACCATATATTTT. Amino acid sequence: CASSELRQLGNTIYF.

This clonotype came up many times. The chain carries TRBV2 and TRBJ2-7; 13 bases align to TRBD2. With 6 bases clipped from V and 4 bases from J, the junction kept 6 bases outside the gene matches. There are 15 residues in the CDR3. Germline V gene sequence: CDR1 SNHLY, CDR2 FYNNEI. CDR3 nucleotide sequence: TGTGCCAGCAGGCCCGGGACTAGCGGGGTTTACGAGCAGTACTTC. Protein sequence: CASRPGTSGVYEQYF. Full variable domain (remainder filled in from reference TRBV2 and TRBJ2-7): EPEVTQTPSHQVTQMGQEVILRCVPISNHLYFYWYRQILGQKVEFLVSFYNNEISEKSEIFDDQFSVERPDGSNFTLKIRSTKLEDSAMYFCASRPGTSGVYEQYFGPGTRLTVT.

A note on this clonotype: This may come from a read error, since a much larger clone is one base off. The rearrangement joins TRBV19 to TRBJ1-5; 8 positions agree with TRBD1. CDR3 length: 16 amino acids. Germline lookup yields CDR1 LNHDA and CDR2 SQIVND (reference sequence). The CDR3 is CASGIDQGARNQPQHF. As DNA, the CDR3 is TGTGCCAGTGGTATAGATCAGGGGGCTCGCAATCAGCCCCAGCATTTT.

Concerning this clonotype: An end of the junction differs from the germline gene, which may be a read error. This sequence joins TRBV5-1 and TRBJ2-7; D gene ambiguous. Judging by the DNA end, TRBJ2-1 fits better; the J call may be wrong. In germline, CDR1 is SGHRS, CDR2 YFSETQ. The length of the CDR3 is 13 residues. Here the CDR3 DNA reads TGTGCCAGCACCCAGACCACGTACAATGAGCAGTTCTTC. Translating it yields CASTQTTYNEQFF.

This chain links TRBV20-1 with TRBJ2-6; D remains ambiguous. This CDR3 is built from 13 residues. Germline loops: CDR1 DFQATT, CDR2 SNEGSKA (reference sequence). The V end was cut by 1 base, the J end by 4 bases, with 5 bases between. CDR3 nucleotides: TGCAGTGCTAGAGGGGCAGGGGCCAACGTCCTGACTTTC. Protein sequence: CSARGAGANVLTF.

This rearrangement joins TRBV19 to TRBJ2-7; TRBD1 aligns across 8 bases. After removal of 5 bases from V and 9 bases from J, the junction contained 6 bases not matched to a gene. The germline V gene has CDR1 LNHDA and CDR2 SQIVND (reference sequence). There are 12 residues in the CDR3. CDR3 in amino acids: CASSQQGGGQYF. The CDR3 DNA reads as TGTGCCAGTAGTCAACAGGGGGGAGGGCAGTACTTC.

The chain links TRBV9 to TRBJ2-1; the D gene is possibly TRBD1 (7 bases). CDR1 SGDLS and CDR2 YYNGEE come from the germline V gene. Trimming pared 2 bases from V and 12 bases from J, leaving 18 bases between. The CDR3 is 14 amino acids. The CDR3 DNA follows: TGTGCCAGCAGCGTCGACAGACTAGGGGGCGGGCAGTTCTTC. Protein product: CASSVDRLGGGQFF. The variable domain in full, with the rest retrieved from reference TRBV9 and TRBJ2-1, is DSGVTQTPKHLITATGQRVTLRCSPRSGDLSVYWYQQSLDQGLQFLIQYYNGEERAKGNILERFSAQQFPDLHSELNLSSLELGDSALYFCASSVDRLGGGQFFGPGTRLTVL.

The sample holds many counts of this clonotype. V usage is TRBV28 and J usage is TRBJ1-6, with D possibly matching TRBD1 (6 bases). The CDR3 has 15 amino acids. CDR1 and CDR2 (germline): MDHEN, SYDVKM. The V end lost 5 bases, the J end lost 9 bases, and 17 bases lay between the germline ends. The DNA for the CDR3 is TGTGCCAGCAGTGGACCAGGGGTATTAGGTTCACCCCTCCACTTT. This translates into CASSGPGVLGSPLHF.

This chain links TRBV12-3 or TRBV12-4 with TRBJ2-7, with D hard to call. The length of the CDR3 is 13 residues. Trimming removed 4 bases at V and 1 base at J, with 8 bases between. Written as DNA, the CDR3 is TGTGCCAGCAGTTACGGGTATTCCTACGAGCAGTACTTC. Its protein product is CASSYGYSYEQYF.

This chain connects TRBV7-8 to TRBJ2-6; 7 nucleotides agree with TRBD1. Germline values: CDR1 SGHVS, CDR2 FQNEAQ. V lost 7 bases to trimming and J lost 7 bases; unmatched junction nucleotides: 13. This CDR3 contains 16 residues. The CDR3 nucleotides read TGTGCCAGCACATCGACAGGGTGGCTCGCAGCCAACGTCCTGACTTTC. Its protein product is CASTSTGWLAANVLTF.

The rearrangement uses TRBV9 and TRBJ1-2, with no clear D. CDR1 and CDR2 (germline): SGDLS, YYNGEE. With 3 bases removed from V and 1 base from J, the gap between germline ends came to 10 bases. This CDR3 contains 14 residues. The CDR3 loop is CASSAEGDNYGYTF. The CDR3 region has the DNA TGTGCCAGCAGCGCAGAGGGCGATAACTATGGCTACACCTTC.